The 27 T cell receptor beta chains in this list originate from one sample, sequenced in a study of T cells after yellow fever vaccination. In TCRdb, the 5' RACE reads were re-called with MiXCR into one record per CDR3 protein. The sample holds 95,000 to 150,000 distinct CDR3 sequences; about 8.8% are singletons and the top ten take about two fifths. This specimen was CD8+ T cells sorted from PBMCs, taken on the day of the yellow fever booster vaccination. The receptor set was obtained from a man younger than 35 who received the YFV17D yellow fever vaccine.

This clonotype appeared a few times. The chain has TRBV27 and TRBJ2-7; no firm D call. V lost 6 bases and J 2 bases, leaving 11 bases between the germline ends. This CDR3 is 13 amino acids long. Germline loops: CDR1 MNHEY, CDR2 SMNVEV (reference sequence). CDR3 in DNA: TGTGCCAGCAGCCCCACGGAGACCTACGAGCAGTACTTC. The encoded protein is CASSPTETYEQYF.

Many counts were recorded for this clonotype. The rearrangement uses TRBV25-1 and TRBJ1-6, with D uncertain. This CDR3 contains 12 residues. The V gene lost 4 bases and the J gene lost 10 bases, with 8 bases spanning the gap. Looked up from germline, CDR1 is MGHDK and CDR2 is SYGVNS. This CDR3 reads CASSGFRSPLHF. The CDR3 bases are TGTGCCAGCAGTGGATTTAGGTCACCCCTCCACTTT.

A few counts support this clonotype. This sequence joins TRBV6-5 and TRBJ1-1, with D unresolved. The germline V gene has CDR1 MNHEY and CDR2 SVGAGI. The CDR3 runs to 14 residues. The V end lost 0 bases, the J end lost 6 bases, and 11 bases lay between the germline ends. CDR3 loop: CASSYSIGVAEAFF. CDR3 in DNA: TGTGCCAGCAGTTACTCCATCGGGGTCGCTGAAGCTTTCTTT.

This chain joins TRBV5-4 and TRBJ2-3; TRBD2 might be the D (6 bases). There are 15 residues in the CDR3. Germline CDR1 is SGHNT and CDR2 is YYREEE (reference sequence). With 4 bases removed from V and 3 bases from J, the gap between germline ends came to 15 bases. The CDR3 sequence: CASSGGYVRTDTQYF. In DNA form, the CDR3 reads TGTGCCAGCAGCGGGGGGTACGTGAGGACAGATACGCAGTATTTT. The full variable domain, with the rest looked up from reference TRBV5-4 and TRBJ2-3, is ETGVTQSPTHLIKTRGQQVTLRCSSQSGHNTVSWYQQALGQGPQFIFQYYREEENGRGNFPPRFSGLQFPNYSSELNVNALELDDSALYLCASSGGYVRTDTQYFGPGTRLTVL.

The V call is TRBV29-1, the J call TRBJ2-2; either TRBD1 or TRBD2 may fit D (5 bases each). The CDR3 is 14 residues long. From germline, CDR1 is SQVTM and CDR2 ANQGSEA. V lost 6 bases, J lost 0 bases, and 11 bases lay in between. The DNA of the CDR3 is TGCAGCGTGGCCGGGACGGCGAACACCGGGGAGCTGTTTTTT. Amino acids: CSVAGTANTGELFF.

This clonotype appeared many times. This chain uses TRBV7-6 with TRBJ1-2; 7 nucleotides agree with TRBD1. After removal of 4 bases from V and 6 bases from J, the junction contained 8 bases not matched to a gene. Germline CDR1 is SGHVS and CDR2 is FNYEAQ. CDR3 length: 14 amino acids. This CDR3 is CASSSTGTDDGYTF. The CDR3 nucleotides read TGTGCCAGCAGCTCTACCGGGACAGACGATGGCTACACCTTC.

This clonotype has just a few counts. The V gene is TRBV10-3, the J gene TRBJ1-2; D possibly corresponds to TRBD1 (6 bases). The CDR3 loop spans 14 amino acids. Trimming cost V 5 bases and J 1 base, with 11 bases left between them. Germline V gives CDR1 ENHRY, CDR2 SYGVKD. CDR3 DNA: TGTGCCATCAGTACCGAGGACAGTAACTATGGCTACACCTTC. Amino acid sequence: CAISTEDSNYGYTF.

The sample holds a few counts of this clonotype. The chain employs TRBV9 and TRBJ1-5; a possible D gene is TRBD1 (5 bases). CDR3 length equals 15 residues. V lost 3 bases, J lost 2 bases, and 12 bases lay in between. From germline, CDR1 is SGDLS and CDR2 YYNGEE. The CDR3: CASSAEGVGNQPQHF. Here the CDR3 DNA reads TGTGCCAGCAGCGCAGAAGGGGTGGGCAATCAGCCCCAGCATTTT.

This sequence joins TRBV11-2 and TRBJ2-4; 7 bases match TRBD1. CDR3 length equals 14 residues. Germline trimming cut 5 bases from V and 6 bases from J; bases unmatched to any gene: 7. Germline V gene sequence: CDR1 SGHAT, CDR2 FQNNGV. The DNA of the CDR3 is TGTGCCAGCAGCCCCGAAAACAGGGGAAACATTCAGTACTTC. It translates to CASSPENRGNIQYF.

This clonotype was found many times. This rearrangement joins TRBV5-1 to TRBJ2-5, with 15 bases identical to TRBD2. Germline-derived CDR1 and CDR2 are SGHRS and YFSETQ. Trimming at V came to 3 bases and at J to 0 bases, leaving 6 bases not matched to a gene. This CDR3 region has 18 residues. The CDR3, as DNA: TGCGCCAGCAGCTGGGGACTAGCGGGGGGCCAAGACCAAGAGACCCAGTACTTC. This translates into CASSWGLAGGQDQETQYF.

This clonotype has more than one count but fewer than ten. The chain uses TRBV3-2 and TRBJ1-6. TRBV3-2 is deemed a pseudogene. The CDR3 is 18 residues long. This CDR3 is CASSQDLGALRLNSPLHF. CDR3 sequence (DNA): TGTGCCAGCAGCCAAGATCTTGGGGCTTTGAGGTTGAATTCACCCCTCCACTTT.

The rearrangement uses TRBV9 and TRBJ1-2; possible D gene TRBD1, 6 bases. V was shortened by 0 bases and J by 6 bases, with 18 bases between the two germline ends. The CDR3 totals 16 residues. Germline assignment: CDR1 SGDLS and CDR2 YYNGEE. The CDR3 is CASSVGLVAAGDGYTF. The CDR3 coding sequence is TGTGCCAGCAGCGTAGGTTTGGTCGCGGCAGGGGATGGCTACACCTTC.

This clonotype showed up many times. The CDR3 is CSVRDNYGYTF. The CDR3 coding sequence is TGCAGCGTTCGGGACAACTATGGCTACACCTTC. V and J are TRBV29-1 and TRBJ1-2, with a weak D call TRBD1 (5 bases). Germline CDR1 is SQVTM and CDR2 is ANQGSEA. V shed 5 bases and J shed 2 bases, with 6 bases lying between them. The CDR3 covers 11 residues.

This chain's CDR3 is CASGVYVSGANVLTF. As DNA, the CDR3 is TGTGCCAGCGGGGTTTACGTCTCTGGGGCCAACGTCCTGACTTTC. The chain combines TRBV6-5 with TRBJ2-6, with D unresolved. The CDR3 is made up of 15 amino acids. Per the germline V gene, CDR1 is MNHEY and CDR2 is SVGAGI. Trimming took 8 bases from V and 0 from J, leaving 11 bases between them.

The sample holds a few counts of this clonotype. V is TRBV11-2 and J is TRBJ2-2; no clear D. This CDR3 spans 12 amino acids. The germline gives CDR1 SGHAT, CDR2 FQNNGV. Trimming pared 4 bases from V and 4 bases from J, leaving 4 bases between. CDR3 in DNA: TGTGCCAGCAGCTCCTTCACCGGGGAGCTGTTTTTT. Translating it yields CASSSFTGELFF.

The chain carries TRBV4-1 and TRBJ1-2; the match to TRBD1 covers 7 bases. The CDR3 spans 14 residues. Germline V gene lookup returns CDR1 MGHRA and CDR2 YSYEKL. With 1 base clipped from V and 10 bases from J, the junction kept 9 bases outside the gene matches. CDR3 amino acids: CASSQARGQQTYTF. CDR3 DNA: TGCGCCAGCAGCCAAGCCCGGGGACAGCAAACCTACACCTTC.

There are a few counts of this clonotype. The rearrangement joins TRBV27 to TRBJ2-1; a weak D match, TRBD1 (5 bases). This CDR3 contains 13 residues. In germline, CDR1 is MNHEY, CDR2 SMNVEV (reference sequence). The V end lost 6 bases, the J end lost 7 bases, and 13 bases lay between the germline ends. In nucleotides, the CDR3 is TGTGCCAGCAGCTTTGGGGCGGCGAATGAGCAGTTCTTC. It encodes CASSFGAANEQFF.

The J gene is TRBJ1-1, the V gene TRBV9; TRBD1 agrees at 7 bases. Trimming at V came to 10 bases and at J to 0 bases, leaving 6 bases not matched to a gene. The CDR3 contains 13 residues. Germline V gene data show CDR1 as SGDLS and CDR2 as YYNGEE. CDR3 sequence: CAAQGPMNTEAFF. The CDR3 DNA reads TGTGCCGCACAGGGGCCTATGAACACTGAAGCTTTCTTT.

A few counts support this clonotype. The conserved phenylalanine or tryptophan is not found at the CDR3 terminus, so this likely reflects a read error. The limits of the CDR3 on the DNA are not certain, so only TCRdb's listed CDR3 is given. The chain has TRBV24-1 and TRBJ2-7; the table's D call TRBD2 went unverified against the DNA. Germline-derived CDR1 and CDR2 are KGHDR and SFDVKD. The length of the CDR3 is 9 amino acids, counting both ends. CDR3 in amino acids: CATRKPGLI.

This clonotype was recorded a few times. The J gene is TRBJ2-1, the V gene TRBV14; D is possibly TRBD2 (6 bases). The germline gives CDR1 SGHDN, CDR2 FVKESK. Trimming took off 2 bases at V and 4 bases at J, with 15 bases between the two ends. This CDR3 region has 16 residues. In DNA form, the CDR3 reads TGTGCCAGCAGCCAAACTACCCAGGGACTGTACAATGAGCAGTTCTTC. This gives the protein CASSQTTQGLYNEQFF.

The CDR3 loop reads CASSTSPLSYYEQYV. The CDR3 DNA reads as TGTGCCAGCAGCACCAGCCCGTTGTCCTACTACGAGCAGTACGTC. The chain couples TRBV21-1 to TRBJ2-7. TRBV21-1 is recorded as a pseudogene. The CDR3 has 15 residues.

This clonotype has at least ten counts. The CDR3 DNA sequence: TGTGCCAGCAGTGAGGCGGGGGGAGATTACAATGAGCAGTTCTTC. This translates into CASSEAGGDYNEQFF. V gene TRBV6-2 or TRBV6-3 combines with J gene TRBJ2-1, with TRBD2 matching 8 bases. The V segment lost 5 bases and the J segment 4 bases; nucleotides outside the gene matches: 7. The CDR3 has 15 residues. Germline V lookup: CDR1 MNHEY, CDR2 SVGEGT.

This clonotype was found many times. The CDR3 nucleotides read TGCGCCAGCAGCTTGGCGGACGGGTTTCAAGAGACCCAGTACTTC. Translation: CASSLADGFQETQYF. This sequence joins TRBV5-1 and TRBJ2-5; D gene uncertain. Trimming removed 0 bases from V and 2 bases from J, with 11 bases in between. The V gene's germline CDR1 is SGHRS and CDR2 YFSETQ. This CDR3 spans 15 amino acids.

This chain uses TRBV7-3 with TRBJ2-7, with D possibly TRBD2 on 6 matching bases. Germline assignment: CDR1 SGHTA and CDR2 FQGTGA. This CDR3 contains 15 residues. V was trimmed by 5 bases and J by 0 bases, leaving 14 bases between them. CDR3 DNA sequence: TGTGCCAGCAGCCCGGGGGTTGCTAGCTCCTACGAGCAGTACTTC. It is translated as CASSPGVASSYEQYF.

A few counts support this clonotype. The rearrangement joins TRBV7-9 to TRBJ2-7; TRBD1 matches at 7 bases. Germline loops: CDR1 SEHNR, CDR2 FQNEAQ (reference sequence). This CDR3 comprises 16 residues. The V gene end was trimmed by 6 bases and the J gene end by 0 bases; junction bases not matched to a gene: 11. The CDR3, as DNA: TGTGCCAGCAGTCGCACAGGGGTCCCATTCTCCTACGAGCAGTACTTC. It encodes CASSRTGVPFSYEQYF.

This clonotype has just a few counts. This rearrangement joins TRBV7-9 to TRBJ1-4; unclear D gene. The length of the CDR3 is 16 residues. The V and J ends lost 2 bases and 8 bases respectively, with 18 bases between them. CDR1 and CDR2 from the germline V gene are SEHNR and FQNEAQ (reference sequence). In DNA, the CDR3 is TGTGCCAGCAGCTTAAGCGTCCAGGAACCCCACGAAAAACTGTTTTTT. This encodes CASSLSVQEPHEKLFF. The whole variable domain, remainder taken from reference TRBV7-9 and TRBJ1-4, is DTGVSQNPRHKITKRGQNVTFRCDPISEHNRLYWYRQTLGQGPEFLTYFQNEAQLEKSRLLSDRFSAERPKGSFSTLEIQRTEQGDSAMYLCASSLSVQEPHEKLFFGSGTQLSVL.

In this sample, this clonotype turned up many times. The chain uses TRBV29-1 and TRBJ2-3; no clear D gene. The CDR3 has 13 residues. Trimming left V 7 bases short and J 5 bases short, with 16 bases between. Germline CDR1 and CDR2: SQVTM and ANQGSEA. The CDR3: CSENPPDEDTQYF. CDR3 in DNA: TGCAGCGAAAACCCCCCGGACGAAGATACGCAGTATTTT.